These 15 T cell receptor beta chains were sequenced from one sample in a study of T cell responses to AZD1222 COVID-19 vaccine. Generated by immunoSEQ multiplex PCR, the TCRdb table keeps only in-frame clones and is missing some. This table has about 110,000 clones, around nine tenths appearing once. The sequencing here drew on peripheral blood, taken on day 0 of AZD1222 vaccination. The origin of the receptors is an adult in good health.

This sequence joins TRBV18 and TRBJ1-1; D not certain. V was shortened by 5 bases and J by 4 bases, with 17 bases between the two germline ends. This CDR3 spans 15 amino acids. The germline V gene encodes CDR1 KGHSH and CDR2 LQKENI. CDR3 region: CASSSRPEMVTEAFF. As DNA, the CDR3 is TGTGCCAGCTCATCCCGACCCGAAATGGTCACTGAAGCTTTCTTT.

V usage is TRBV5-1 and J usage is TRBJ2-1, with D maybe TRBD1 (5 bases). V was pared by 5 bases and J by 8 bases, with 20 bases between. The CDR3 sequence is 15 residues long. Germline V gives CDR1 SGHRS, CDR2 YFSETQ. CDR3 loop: CASRLGQPARYEQFF. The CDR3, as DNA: TGCGCCAGCAGACTCGGACAACCTGCTAGGTATGAGCAGTTCTTC.

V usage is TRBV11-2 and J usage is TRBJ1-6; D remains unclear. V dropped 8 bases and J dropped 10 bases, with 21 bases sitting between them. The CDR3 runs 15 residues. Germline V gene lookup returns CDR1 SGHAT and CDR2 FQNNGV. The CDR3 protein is CASAGLRGLESPLHF. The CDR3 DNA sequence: TGTGCCAGCGCCGGACTACGGGGTCTGGAATCACCCCTCCACTTT.

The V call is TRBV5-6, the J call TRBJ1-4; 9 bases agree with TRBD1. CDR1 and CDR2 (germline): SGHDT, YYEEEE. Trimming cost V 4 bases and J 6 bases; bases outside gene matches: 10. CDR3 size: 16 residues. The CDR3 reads CASSRPGQGPYEKLFF. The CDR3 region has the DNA TGTGCCAGCAGCCGTCCGGGACAGGGACCGTATGAAAAACTGTTTTTT. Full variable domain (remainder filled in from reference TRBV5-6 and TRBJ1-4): DAGVTQSPTHLIKTRGQQVTLRCSPKSGHDTVSWYQQALGQGPQFIFQYYEEEERQRGNFPDRFSGHQFPNYSSELNVNALLLGDSALYLCASSRPGQGPYEKLFFGSGTQLSVL.

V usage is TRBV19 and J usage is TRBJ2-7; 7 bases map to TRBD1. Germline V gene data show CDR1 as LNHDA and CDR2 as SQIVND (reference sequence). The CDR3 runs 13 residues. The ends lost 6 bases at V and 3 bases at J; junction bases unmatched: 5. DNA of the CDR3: TGTGCCAGTAGCCTGGGACAGATCTACGAGCAGTACTTC. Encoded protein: CASSLGQIYEQYF.

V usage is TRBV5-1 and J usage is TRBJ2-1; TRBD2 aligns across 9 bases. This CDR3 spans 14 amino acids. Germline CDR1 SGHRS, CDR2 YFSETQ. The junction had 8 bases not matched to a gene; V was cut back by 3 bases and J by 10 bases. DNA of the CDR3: TGCGCCAGCAGCTGGGGACTAGCTTCAGGGGAGCAGTTCTTC. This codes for CASSWGLASGEQFF. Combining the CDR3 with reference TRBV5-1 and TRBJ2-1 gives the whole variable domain KAGVTQTPRYLIKTRGQQVTLSCSPISGHRSVSWYQQTPGQGLQFLFEYFSETQRNKGNFPGRFSGRQFSNSRSEMNVSTLELGDSALYLCASSWGLASGEQFFGPGTRLTVL.

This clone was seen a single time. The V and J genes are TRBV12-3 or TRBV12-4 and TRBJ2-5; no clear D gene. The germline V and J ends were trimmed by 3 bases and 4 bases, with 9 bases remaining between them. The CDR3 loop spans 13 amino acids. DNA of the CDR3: TGTGCCAGCAGTTTGAGCGTTTCAGAGACCCAGTACTTC. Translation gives CASSLSVSETQYF.

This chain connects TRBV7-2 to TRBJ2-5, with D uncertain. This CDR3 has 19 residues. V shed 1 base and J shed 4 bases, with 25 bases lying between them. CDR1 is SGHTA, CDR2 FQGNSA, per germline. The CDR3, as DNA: TGTGCCAGCAGCTTAGTCCCCCGGTTGCAACTGGGTGGTAGAGAGACCCAGTACTTC. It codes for CASSLVPRLQLGGRETQYF.

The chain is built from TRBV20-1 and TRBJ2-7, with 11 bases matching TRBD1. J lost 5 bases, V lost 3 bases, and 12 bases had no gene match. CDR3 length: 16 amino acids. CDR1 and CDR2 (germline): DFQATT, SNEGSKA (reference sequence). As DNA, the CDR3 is TGCAGTGCTAGTGGCAGGTCGGGGACAGGGGGTGACGAGCAGTACTTC. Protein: CSASGRSGTGGDEQYF.

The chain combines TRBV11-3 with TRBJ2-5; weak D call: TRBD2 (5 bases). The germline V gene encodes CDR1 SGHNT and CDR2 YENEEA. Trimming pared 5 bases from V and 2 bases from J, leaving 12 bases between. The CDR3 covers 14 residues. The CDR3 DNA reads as TGTGCCAGCAGCCCCCGAGCGGAGCAAGAGACCCAGTACTTC. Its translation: CASSPRAEQETQYF.

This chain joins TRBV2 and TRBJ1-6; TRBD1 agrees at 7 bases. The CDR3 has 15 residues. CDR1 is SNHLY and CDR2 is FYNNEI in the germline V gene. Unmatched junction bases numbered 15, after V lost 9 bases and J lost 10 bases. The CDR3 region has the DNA TGTGCCAGTGTTTCTGACAGGGTCGAGGGATCACCCCTCCACTTT. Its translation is CASVSDRVEGSPLHF.

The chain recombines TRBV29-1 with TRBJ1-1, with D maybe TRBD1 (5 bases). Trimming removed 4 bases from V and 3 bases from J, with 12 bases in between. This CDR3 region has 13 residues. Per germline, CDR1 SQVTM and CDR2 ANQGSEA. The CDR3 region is CSVGPGLHTEAFF. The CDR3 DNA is TGCAGCGTTGGGCCGGGACTGCACACTGAAGCTTTCTTT.

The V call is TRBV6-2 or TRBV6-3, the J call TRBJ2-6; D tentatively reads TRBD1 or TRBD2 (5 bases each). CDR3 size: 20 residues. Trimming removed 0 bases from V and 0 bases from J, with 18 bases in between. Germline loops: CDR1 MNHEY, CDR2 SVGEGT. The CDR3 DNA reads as TGTGCCAGCAGTTACTCGATGGTGGGGGATATTATCTCTGGGGCCAACGTCCTGACTTTC. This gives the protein CASSYSMVGDIISGANVLTF.

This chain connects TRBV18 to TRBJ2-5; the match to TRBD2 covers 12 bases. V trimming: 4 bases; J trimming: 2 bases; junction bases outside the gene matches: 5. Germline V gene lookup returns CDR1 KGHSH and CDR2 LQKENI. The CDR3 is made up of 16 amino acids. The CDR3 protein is CASSLRLAGAQETQYF. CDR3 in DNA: TGTGCCAGCTCACTCAGACTAGCGGGGGCTCAAGAGACCCAGTACTTC.

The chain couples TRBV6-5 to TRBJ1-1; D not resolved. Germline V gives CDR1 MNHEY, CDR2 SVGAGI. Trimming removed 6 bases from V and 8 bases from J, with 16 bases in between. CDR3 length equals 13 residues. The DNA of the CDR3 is TGTGCCAGCAGAATTGGGGAAACTGCGGAAGCTTTCTTT. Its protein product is CASRIGETAEAFF.